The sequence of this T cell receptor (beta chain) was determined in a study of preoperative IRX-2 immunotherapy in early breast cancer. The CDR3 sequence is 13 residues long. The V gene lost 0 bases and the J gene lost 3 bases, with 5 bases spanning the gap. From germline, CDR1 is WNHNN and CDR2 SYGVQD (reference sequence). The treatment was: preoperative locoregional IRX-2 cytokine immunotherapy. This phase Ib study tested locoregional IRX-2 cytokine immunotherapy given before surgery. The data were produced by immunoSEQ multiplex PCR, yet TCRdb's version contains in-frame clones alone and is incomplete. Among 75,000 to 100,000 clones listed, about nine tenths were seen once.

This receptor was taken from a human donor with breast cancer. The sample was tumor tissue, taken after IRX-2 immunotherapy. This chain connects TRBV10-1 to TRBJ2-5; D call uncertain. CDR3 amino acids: CASSESVEETQYF. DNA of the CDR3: TGCGCCAGCAGTGAGTCCGTGGAAGAGACCCAGTACTTC.